The sequence of this T cell receptor beta chain was determined in a study of blood T cells in healthy people across ages. Whole-study findings and limits: A roughly linear fall in TCR beta diversity per million T cells was seen with increasing age. The unsorted PBMCs prevented any conclusive comparison of naive versus antigen-experienced cells.

PCR was performed a second time for about 7 to 11 cycles using a sample-barcoded 5' primer and a J-beta primer mix. All cDNA molecules were each tagged by a template-switch adaptor with 12 random nucleotides. TCRdb re-called the 5' RACE reads with MiXCR, one entry per CDR3 protein. The sample includes 1.5 million to 2 million distinct CDR3 sequences, about 49% of them seen just once. In regard to this clonotype: Its antigen remains unknown.

The sequenced sample consisted of blood. The sequence derives from a middle-aged woman in good health.

The CDR3 region is CSAGGNSETQYF. CDR3 bases: TGCAGTGCTGGGGGAAATTCAGAGACCCAGTACTTC. The chain uses TRBV20-1 and TRBJ2-5, with D perhaps TRBD1 or TRBD2 (5 bases each). The V and J ends lost 5 bases and 4 bases respectively, with 11 bases between them. This CDR3 is built from 12 residues. Germline V CDR1 and CDR2: DFQATT, SNEGSKA (reference sequence).